This is a list of T cell receptor beta chains from one sample in a study of regulatory T cells in long-lasting Graves disease. TCRdb processed the multiplex PCR reads anew with MiXCR; each CDR3 protein has one entry. Among about 660,000 distinct CDR3 sequences listed, roughly 30% were seen once. The sample consisted of peripheral blood mononuclear cells (PBMCs), taken when the disease was refractory, from a patient treated with antithyroid drugs. The receptor source for this set is a female donor with Graves disease. Each CDR3 is given without its conserved first and last residue.

>TRBJ2-5|TRBV5-6
ASSLASGSIRETQY
>TRBJ1-1|TRBV15
ATSESKGLNTEAF
>TRBJ1-2|TRBV20-1
SARVFDRQLANYGYT
>TRBJ2-5|TRBV29-1
SVPGLAGVQETQY
>TRBJ2-5|TRBV24-1
ATGEGGGRAEETQY
>TRBJ1-4|TRBV6-1
ASQDPGGVVTNEKLF
>TRBJ1-4|TRBV30
AWSVPGQGSEKLF
>TRBJ1-2|TRBV6-2/TRBV6-3
ASRTGTGVGYT
>TRBJ2-7|TRBV12-3/TRBV12-4
ASSPSGRVYEQY
>TRBJ1-2|TRBV10-3
AIGVYTQGYT
>TRBJ1-5|TRBV3-1
ASSQDPKSNQPQH
>TRBJ1-5|TRBV6-1
ASSQFSNQPQH
>TRBJ2-6|TRBV6-1
ASSRISANVLT
>TRBJ1-1|TRBV7-9
ASTPGGPEAF
>TRBJ1-1|TRBV5-6
ASSLTGAKNTEAF
>TRBJ2-1|TRBV2
ASSGFSSGIYNEQF
>TRBJ1-1|TRBV12-3/TRBV12-4
ASSFGRGQTEAF
>TRBJ1-1|TRBV6-1
ASSDAGLMNTEAF
>TRBJ2-4|TRBV3-1
ASSPTGAKNIQY
>TRBJ1-1|TRBV5-1
ASSPSVPMNTEAF
>TRBJ2-7|TRBV4-2
ASSQEQGRWY
>TRBJ2-1|TRBV29-1
RRKGSNEQF
>TRBJ1-1|TRBV3-1
ASSLGRDLTLRAF
>TRBJ2-7|TRBV20-1
SASSGGPYEQY
>TRBJ1-4|TRBV7-9
ASSSNWGTNEKLF